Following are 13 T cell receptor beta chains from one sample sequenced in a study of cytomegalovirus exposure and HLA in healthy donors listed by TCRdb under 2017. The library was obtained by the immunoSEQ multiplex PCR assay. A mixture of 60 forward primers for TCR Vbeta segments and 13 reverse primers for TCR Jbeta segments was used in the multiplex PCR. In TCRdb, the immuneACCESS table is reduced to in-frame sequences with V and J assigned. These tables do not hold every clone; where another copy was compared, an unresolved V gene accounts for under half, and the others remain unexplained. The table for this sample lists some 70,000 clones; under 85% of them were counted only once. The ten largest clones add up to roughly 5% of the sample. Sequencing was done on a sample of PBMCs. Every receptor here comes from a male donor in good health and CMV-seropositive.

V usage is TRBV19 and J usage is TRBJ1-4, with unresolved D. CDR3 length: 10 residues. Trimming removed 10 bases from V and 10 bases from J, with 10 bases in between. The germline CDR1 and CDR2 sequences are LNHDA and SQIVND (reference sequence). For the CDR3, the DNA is TGTGCCACTTTTAGCGGAAAACTGTTTTTT. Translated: CATFSGKLFF. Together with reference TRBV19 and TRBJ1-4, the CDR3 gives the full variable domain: DGGITQSPKYLFRKEGQNVTLSCEQNLNHDAMYWYRQDPGQGLRLIYYSQIVNDFQKGDIAEGYSVSREKKESFPLTVTSAQKNPTAFYLCATFSGKLFFGSGTQLSVL.

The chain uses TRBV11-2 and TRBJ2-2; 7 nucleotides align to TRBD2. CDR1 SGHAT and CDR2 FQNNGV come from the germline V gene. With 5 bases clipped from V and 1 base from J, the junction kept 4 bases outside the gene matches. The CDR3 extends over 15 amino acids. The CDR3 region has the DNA TGTGCCAGCAGCCTCCTAGCGGTGAACACCGGGGAGCTGTTTTTT. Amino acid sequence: CASSLLAVNTGELFF. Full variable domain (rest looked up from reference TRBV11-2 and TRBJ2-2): EAGVAQSPRYKIIEKRQSVAFWCNPISGHATLYWYQQILGQGPKLLIQFQNNGVVDDSQLPKDRFSAERLKGVDSTLKIQPAKLEDSAVYLCASSLLAVNTGELFFGEGSRLTVL.

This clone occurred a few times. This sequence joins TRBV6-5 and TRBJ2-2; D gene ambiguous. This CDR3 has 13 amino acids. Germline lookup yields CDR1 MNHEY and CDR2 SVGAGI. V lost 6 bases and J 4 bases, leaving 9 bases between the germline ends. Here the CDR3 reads CASSPPLTGELFF. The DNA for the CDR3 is TGTGCCAGCAGCCCCCCCCTCACCGGGGAGCTGTTTTTT.

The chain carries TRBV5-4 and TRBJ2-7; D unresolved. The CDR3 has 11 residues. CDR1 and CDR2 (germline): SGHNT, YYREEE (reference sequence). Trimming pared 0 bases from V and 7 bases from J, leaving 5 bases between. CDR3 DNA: TGTGCCAGCAGCTTGGGCCAGGAGCAGTACTTC. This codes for CASSLGQEQYF.

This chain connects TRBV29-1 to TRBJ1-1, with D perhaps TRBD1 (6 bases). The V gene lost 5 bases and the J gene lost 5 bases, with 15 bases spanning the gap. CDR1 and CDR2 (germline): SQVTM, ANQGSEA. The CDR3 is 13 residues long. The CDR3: CSVRVGGVTEAFF. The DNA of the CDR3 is TGCAGCGTTCGGGTAGGGGGAGTTACTGAAGCTTTCTTT.

The DNA of the CDR3 is TGTGCCAGCAGCCAAGGACAGCCCGGTCAGCCCCAGCATTTT. Its translation is CASSQGQPGQPQHF. The chain employs TRBV7-8 and TRBJ1-5, with TRBD1 as a possible D gene (6 bases). Germline V gene data show CDR1 as SGHVS and CDR2 as FQNEAQ. The CDR3 runs to 14 residues. V was shortened by 5 bases and J by 6 bases, with 14 bases between the two germline ends.

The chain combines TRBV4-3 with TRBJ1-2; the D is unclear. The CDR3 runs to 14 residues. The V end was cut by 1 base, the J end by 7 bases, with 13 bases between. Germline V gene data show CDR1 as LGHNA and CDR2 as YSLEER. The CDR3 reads CASSQGGPLGGYTF. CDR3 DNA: TGCGCCAGCAGCCAAGGAGGGCCCCTCGGTGGCTACACCTTC.

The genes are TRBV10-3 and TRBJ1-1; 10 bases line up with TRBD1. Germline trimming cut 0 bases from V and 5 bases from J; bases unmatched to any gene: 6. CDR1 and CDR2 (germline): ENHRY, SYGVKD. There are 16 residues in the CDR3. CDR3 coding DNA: TGTGCCATCAGTGAGTCTTTGAGACAGGGGGCAACTGAAGCTTTCTTT. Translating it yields CAISESLRQGATEAFF.

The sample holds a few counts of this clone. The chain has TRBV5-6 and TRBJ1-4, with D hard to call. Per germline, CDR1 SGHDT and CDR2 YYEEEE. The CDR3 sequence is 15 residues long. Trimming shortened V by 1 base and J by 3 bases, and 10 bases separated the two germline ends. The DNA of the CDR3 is TGTGCCAGCAGCTTGTACAGCCCTCCTAATGAAAAACTGTTTTTT. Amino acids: CASSLYSPPNEKLFF.

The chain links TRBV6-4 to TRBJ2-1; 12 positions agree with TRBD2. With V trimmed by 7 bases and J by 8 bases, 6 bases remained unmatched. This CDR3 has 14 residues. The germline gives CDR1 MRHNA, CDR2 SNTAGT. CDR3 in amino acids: CASNPTSGGHEQFF. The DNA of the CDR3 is TGTGCCAGCAATCCAACTAGCGGGGGGCATGAGCAGTTCTTC.

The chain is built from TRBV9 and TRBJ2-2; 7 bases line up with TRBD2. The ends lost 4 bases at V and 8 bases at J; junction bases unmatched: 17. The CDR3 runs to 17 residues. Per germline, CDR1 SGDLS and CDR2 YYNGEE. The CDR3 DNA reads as TGTGCCAGCAGCCCCAGATCGATTCGGACTAGTACAGGGGAGCTGTTTTTT. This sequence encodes CASSPRSIRTSTGELFF.

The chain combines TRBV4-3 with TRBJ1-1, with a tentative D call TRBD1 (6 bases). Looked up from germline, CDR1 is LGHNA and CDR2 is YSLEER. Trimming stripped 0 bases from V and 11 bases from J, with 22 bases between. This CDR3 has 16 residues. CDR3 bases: TGCGCCAGCAGCCAAGATCGGCGGGGGCAGCGGGTGGTGGCTTTCTTT. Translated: CASSQDRRGQRVVAFF.

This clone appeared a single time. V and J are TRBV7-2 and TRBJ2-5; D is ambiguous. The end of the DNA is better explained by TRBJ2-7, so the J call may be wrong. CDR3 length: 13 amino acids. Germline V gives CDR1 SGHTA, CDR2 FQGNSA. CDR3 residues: CASSLAVSYEQYF. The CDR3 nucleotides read TGTGCCAGCAGCTTAGCAGTCTCCTACGAGCAGTACTTC.